This TCR beta chain was found in a study of blood T cell repertoires in COVID-19. J gave up 3 bases and V 0 bases, and 5 bases lay outside the gene matches. Germline-derived CDR1 and CDR2 are LGHNA and YNFKEQ. This CDR3 has 15 residues. As processed by the authors: Researchers report that nucleated cell counts were estimated from reference gene primer amplification. Profiling relied on immunoSEQ multiplex PCR, and the TCRdb table lists in-frame clones only, not all of them. For V, J and clone size, that table is used; D and trimming come from the DNA. The table shows 85,000 to 100,000 clones, with around 79% occurring only once.

This sequence originates from a woman aged 80 or over with active or convalescent COVID-19. Input material: peripheral blood. This chain connects TRBV4-2 to TRBJ2-7, with TRBD2 matching 7 bases. In DNA, the CDR3 is TGTGCCAGCAGCCAAGATTGGGGGGACTACTACGAGCAGTACTTC. Amino acid sequence: CASSQDWGDYYEQYF.